This T cell receptor beta chain was retrieved from a study of response to subunit inactivated influenza vaccine. Study-wide points: The authors proposed limited new T cell recruitment per seasonal influenza vaccination.

CDR1 and CDR2 (germline): SGHVS, FQNEAQ. The CDR3 runs 14 residues. Trimming pared 2 bases from V and 4 bases from J, leaving 8 bases between. TCRdb re-analysed the RT-PCR reads in MiXCR, keeping a single row per CDR3 protein. The sample consists of hundreds of thousands of distinct CDR3 sequences, approximately 10% of them appearing once. Points on this clonotype: Its target is not known.

The data also belong to a second study, concerning T cells expressing NK-cell markers. That work contributes: With UMIs, 5'RACE template switching was used to make TCR beta cDNA. Seven of the eight sequenced donors were HCMV-seropositive; one was seronegative. NKG2C+ dominant clonotypes from roughly 6 donors made up about 1.0-7.5% of CD8+ T cells.

The V call is TRBV7-8, the J call TRBJ2-2; D is uncertain. The sample consisted of PBMCs from blood, taken on the day of vaccination. This sequence originates from a middle-aged man who received an inactivated influenza vaccine. The CDR3: CASSLQARTGELFF. CDR3 sequence (DNA): TGTGCCAGCAGCTTACAGGCCCGCACCGGGGAGCTGTTTTTT.